This T cell receptor (beta chain) was captured by sequencing in a study of cytomegalovirus exposure and HLA in healthy donors. The donors belonged to the roughly 130-subject validation cohort, separate from the roughly 650-subject first cohort. Overall study results and limits: Researchers catalogued under 200 TCR beta chains as cytomegalovirus-associated. In the 130 or so validation repertoires, a later analysis found that first-cohort TCR clusters tended to co-occur. While the bulk of TCR sequences proved rare, some public TCRs turned up in many donors.

Data came from immunoSEQ multiplex PCR; TCRdb stores just in-frame clones and leaves some out. Altogether roughly 220,000 clones are present, approximately 80% being singletons, with the ten largest covering 11% to 15%. Points on this clone: Its target is not known.

Germline-derived CDR1 and CDR2 are MGHRA and YSYEKL. The CDR3 spans 15 residues. The trim removed 0 bases at V and 6 bases at J, leaving 6 bases unmatched. What was sequenced was PBMCs. The chain employs TRBV4-1 and TRBJ2-3; 7 positions match TRBD2. The TCR originated in a woman aged 25 to 45 in good health and CMV-seropositive. The CDR3 spells CASSQETAGTDTQYF. In DNA, the CDR3 is TGCGCCAGCAGCCAAGAGACAGCGGGGACGGATACGCAGTATTTT.